These 23 T cell receptor beta chains came from one sample sequenced in a study of T cell changes during pregnancy in multiple sclerosis. Profiled with immunoSEQ multiplex PCR; TCRdb holds only in-frame clones, not every one. This table has over 25,000 clones, 90% to 95% appearing once. The material sequenced was CD4+ T cells from peripheral blood mononuclear cells, taken in the first trimester of pregnancy. The receptors come from a female donor with multiple sclerosis, enrolled in a pregnancy study.

The chain joins TRBV12-5 to TRBJ1-2, with a weak D call TRBD1 (5 bases). Germline V gene sequence: CDR1 LGHNT, CDR2 FRNRAP. V was clipped by 2 bases and J by 4 bases, with 11 bases between them. There are 14 residues in the CDR3. CDR3 sequence (DNA): TGTGCTAGTGGTTTGCCCGACAGCTTCTATGGCTACACCTTC. Its translation: CASGLPDSFYGYTF.

For this clone: The junction departs from the called germline gene at one end, perhaps through a read error. V usage is TRBV15 and J usage is TRBJ2-7; 10 nucleotides match TRBD2. The CDR3 length is 16 residues. CDR1 and CDR2 (germline): LNHNV, YYDKDF (reference sequence). CDR3 loop: CAASRDSTSGLYEQYF. In nucleotides, the CDR3 is TGTGCCGCCAGCAGAGATTCGACTAGCGGGCTCTACGAGCAGTACTTC. The complete variable domain, with remaining parts taken from reference TRBV15 and TRBJ2-7, reads DAMVIQNPRYQVTQFGKPVTLSCSQTLNHNVMYWYQQKSSQAPKLLFHYYDKDFNNEADTPDNFQSRRPNTSFCFLDIRSPGLGDTAMYLCAASRDSTSGLYEQYFGPGTRLTVT.

The V call is TRBV5-1, the J call TRBJ1-2; tentative D call: TRBD1 (5 bases). CDR3 length equals 12 residues. The germline V gene has CDR1 SGHRS and CDR2 YFSETQ. The V gene lost 4 bases and the J gene lost 4 bases, with 8 bases spanning the gap. This CDR3 is CASSIDSYGYTF. In DNA form, the CDR3 reads TGCGCCAGCAGCATCGACAGCTATGGCTACACCTTC.

The J gene is TRBJ1-1, the V gene TRBV4-2; D might be TRBD1 (6 bases). Deletions cut 2 bases from V and 4 bases from J, with 14 bases between. Germline assignment: CDR1 LGHNA and CDR2 YNFKEQ. The CDR3 runs to 15 residues. The CDR3 sequence is CASSQPSGEGTEAFF. CDR3 DNA: TGTGCCAGCAGCCAACCCTCAGGGGAAGGCACTGAAGCTTTCTTT.

The chain joins TRBV9 to TRBJ1-6, with 8 bases that match TRBD1. With V trimmed by 4 bases and J by 6 bases, 9 bases remained unmatched. Looked up from germline, CDR1 is SGDLS and CDR2 is YYNGEE. The CDR3 consists of 16 residues. The CDR3 DNA sequence: TGTGCCAGCAGCTCCCGGCAGGGGGCCGGTAATTCACCCCTCCACTTT. This translates into CASSSRQGAGNSPLHF.

The J gene is TRBJ1-5, the V gene TRBV5-6; D is unclear. CDR3 size: 15 residues. Germline CDR1 reads SGHDT; CDR2 reads YYEEEE. Trimming stripped 3 bases from V and 1 base from J, with 11 bases between. The DNA for the CDR3 is TGTGCCAGCAGCTCCGCCCCGGGGAGCAATCAGCCCCAGCATTTT. It translates to CASSSAPGSNQPQHF.

The chain combines TRBV5-1 with TRBJ2-7, with 12 nucleotides matching TRBD1. Germline-derived CDR1 and CDR2 are SGHRS and YFSETQ. Trimming at V came to 4 bases and at J to 3 bases, leaving 5 bases not matched to a gene. The CDR3 runs 15 residues. The CDR3 DNA sequence: TGCGCCAGCAGCCTGGGGACAGGGGGCAGCTACGAGCAGTACTTC. It encodes CASSLGTGGSYEQYF.

With respect to this clone: Compared with germline, one end of the junction differs, possibly owing to a read error. The chain has TRBV7-9 and TRBJ1-5; unclear D gene. The CDR3 is made up of 14 amino acids. Germline V gene sequence: CDR1 SEHNR, CDR2 FQNEAQ (reference sequence). Here the CDR3 DNA reads TGTGCCAGCAGCAATAGCGGCGGCAATCGGCCCCAGCATTTT. Its protein is CASSNSGGNRPQHF.

The chain uses TRBV7-2 and TRBJ2-2; 14 nucleotides line up with TRBD2. The J segment lost 5 bases and the V segment lost 3 bases, leaving 2 bases of the junction unmatched. Per the germline V gene, CDR1 is SGHTA and CDR2 is FQGNSA. The CDR3 runs to 16 residues. This CDR3 is CASSLRTSGGTGELFF. CDR3 bases: TGTGCCAGCAGCTTGCGGACTAGCGGGGGGACCGGGGAGCTGTTTTTT.

The gene calls are TRBV6-5 and TRBJ1-2; tentatively, D is TRBD1 (6 bases). The germline V and J ends were trimmed by 4 bases and 0 bases, with 12 bases remaining between them. This CDR3 comprises 15 residues. Per germline, CDR1 MNHEY and CDR2 SVGAGI. CDR3 protein: CASSSGTYANYGYTF. CDR3 in DNA: TGTGCCAGCAGTTCCGGGACATACGCTAACTATGGCTACACCTTC.

The chain links TRBV7-9 to TRBJ2-7, with 7 positions matching TRBD1. This CDR3 region has 14 residues. Germline assignment: CDR1 SEHNR and CDR2 FQNEAQ (reference sequence). With V trimmed by 1 base and J by 3 bases, 3 bases remained unmatched. The CDR3 DNA is TGTGCCAGCAGCTTAGGCCAGGGGGACTACGAGCAGTACTTC. Protein product: CASSLGQGDYEQYF.

This sequence joins TRBV9 and TRBJ2-5, with 7 bases that match TRBD2. Germline V lookup: CDR1 SGDLS, CDR2 YYNGEE. The CDR3 is 16 residues long. The V segment lost 2 bases and the J segment 3 bases; nucleotides outside the gene matches: 10. CDR3 sequence (DNA): TGTGCCAGCAGCGTTTACCCCATAGCGGGCGAAGAGACCCAGTACTTC. Its protein is CASSVYPIAGEETQYF.

The CDR3 DNA sequence: TGTGCCATCAGCCTGGACAGGGTCAACACCGGGGAGCTGTTTTTT. Encoded protein: CAISLDRVNTGELFF. The V call is TRBV10-3, the J call TRBJ2-2, with 8 positions matching TRBD1. CDR3 size: 15 residues. Germline CDR1 is ENHRY and CDR2 is SYGVKD. Trimming at V came to 6 bases and at J to 2 bases, leaving 5 bases not matched to a gene.

The chain joins TRBV18 to TRBJ1-3; TRBD1 matches at 7 bases. Germline V gene data show CDR1 as KGHSH and CDR2 as LQKENI. Losses at the gene ends were 2 bases for V and 8 bases for J; bases not matched to a gene: 0. This CDR3 comprises 12 residues. The CDR3 coding sequence is TGTGCCAGCTCACCAACAGGGGACACCATATATTTT. Its protein is CASSPTGDTIYF.

This clone was seen a single time. The genes are TRBV30 and TRBJ2-7, with 7 nucleotides matching TRBD2. CDR1 is GTSNPN and CDR2 is SVGIG in the germline V gene (reference sequence). The CDR3 consists of 11 residues. With V trimmed by 2 bases and J by 6 bases, 1 base remained unmatched. The CDR3: CAWSWGGEQYF. In nucleotides, the CDR3 is TGTGCCTGGAGTTGGGGGGGCGAGCAGTACTTC.

The chain combines TRBV11-2 with TRBJ1-3; TRBD1 is a possible D gene (6 bases). CDR1 and CDR2 (germline): SGHAT, FQNNGV. Trimming pared 7 bases from V and 6 bases from J, leaving 13 bases between. This CDR3 has 13 amino acids. CDR3 protein: CASTLTGLNTIYF. The CDR3 bases are TGTGCCAGCACCCTGACAGGCCTAAACACCATATATTTT.

V gene TRBV7-2 combines with J gene TRBJ2-7, with TRBD2 matching over 9 bases. V was pared by 5 bases and J by 7 bases, with 12 bases of the junction left unmatched. This CDR3 is 15 amino acids long. CDR1 and CDR2 from the germline V gene are SGHTA and FQGNSA. CDR3 DNA sequence: TGTGCCAGCAGCCGGGGGGCTAGCGGGGCGAGGGAGCAGTACTTC. Protein sequence: CASSRGASGAREQYF.

The DNA of the CDR3 is TGCGCCAGCAGGAAGCGGGGGGGTACAGATACGCAGTATTTT. Its protein is CASRKRGGTDTQYF. The chain is built from TRBV4-1 and TRBJ2-3; 10 bases align to TRBD2. Germline loops: CDR1 MGHRA, CDR2 YSYEKL. The CDR3 is 14 residues long. The trim removed 6 bases at V and 3 bases at J, leaving 3 bases unmatched.

V gene TRBV7-9 combines with J gene TRBJ2-7; the D gene is possibly TRBD2 (5 bases). This CDR3 comprises 15 residues. V lost 2 bases to trimming and J lost 5 bases, with 16 bases between them. CDR1 SEHNR and CDR2 FQNEAQ come from the germline V gene (reference sequence). This CDR3 is CASSLTGLDDDEQYF. CDR3 sequence (DNA): TGTGCCAGCAGCTTAACGGGGTTGGATGATGACGAGCAGTACTTC.

V and J are TRBV5-1 and TRBJ2-7, with 7 bases that match TRBD2. V shed 2 bases, J shed 6 bases, and the junction held 2 bases outside the gene matches. This CDR3 spans 12 amino acids. Germline CDR1 is SGHRS and CDR2 is YFSETQ. The CDR3 spells CASSFGGSEQYF. In nucleotides, the CDR3 is TGCGCCAGCAGCTTCGGGGGGAGCGAGCAGTACTTC.

The CDR3 bases are TGTGCCAGCAGCCCGGGACAGGGAATTGGGAATCAGCCCCAGCATTTT. Translation: CASSPGQGIGNQPQHF. The V gene is TRBV7-8, the J gene TRBJ1-5, with TRBD1 matching 9 bases. The CDR3 has 16 residues. CDR1 SGHVS and CDR2 FQNEAQ come from the germline V gene. After removal of 5 bases from V and 4 bases from J, the junction contained 9 bases not matched to a gene.

V and J are TRBV2 and TRBJ2-1, with TRBD2 identical over 13 bases. Germline-derived CDR1 and CDR2 are SNHLY and FYNNEI. J lost 6 bases, V lost 8 bases, and 1 base had no gene match. CDR3 size: 13 residues. The CDR3 bases are TGTGCCAGCTGGACTAGCGGGGGCAATGAGCAGTTCTTC. Translated: CASWTSGGNEQFF.

This clone was seen only a few times. This chain uses TRBV5-1 with TRBJ1-4, with D tentatively TRBD1 (6 bases). Trimming took 3 bases from V and 8 from J, leaving 17 bases between them. This CDR3 has 15 amino acids. CDR1 is SGHRS, CDR2 YFSETQ, per germline. The DNA of the CDR3 is TGCGCCAGCAGCTCACAACAGGGTTCCGCGGAAAAACTGTTTTTT. Protein sequence: CASSSQQGSAEKLFF. Drawing the rest from reference TRBV5-1 and TRBJ1-4, the complete variable domain is KAGVTQTPRYLIKTRGQQVTLSCSPISGHRSVSWYQQTPGQGLQFLFEYFSETQRNKGNFPGRFSGRQFSNSRSEMNVSTLELGDSALYLCASSSQQGSAEKLFFGSGTQLSVL.